Listed below are T cell receptor beta chains from one sample, sequenced in a study of long-term antiretroviral therapy in people with HIV. Libraries were prepared by immunoSEQ multiplex PCR; TCRdb keeps only in-frame clonotypes and omits some of them. The sample contains about 36,000 clones, about 80% of which appear only once. Here the sequenced sample was unsorted PBMCs, taken 3.4 years after starting antiretroviral therapy. The receptors stem from a man aged 25 to 45 with HIV. Both conserved end residues are trimmed from each CDR3. A D gene is named only where the DNA matches it firmly.

TRBJ2-7 TRBV11-1 . ASSPRGAYEQY
TRBJ1-5 TRBV19 TRBD1 ASSINQGVFQPQH
TRBJ2-1 TRBV19 . ASRGTGNNEQF
TRBJ2-7 TRBV28 TRBD2 ASRGLAGTPYEQY
TRBJ1-3 TRBV7-2 TRBD1 ASSLFSQGAGNTIY
TRBJ2-2 TRBV6-6 . AIAAEPNTGELF
TRBJ2-7 TRBV18 . ASSPQGLWGYEQY
TRBJ2-7 TRBV7-9 TRBD1 ASSLAVGQESEQY
TRBJ1-2 TRBV19 . ASSIVGGGEGYT
TRBJ1-5 TRBV18 . ASSLSGNHNQPQH
TRBJ1-2 TRBV4-3 . ASSPGRSGYT
TRBJ2-1 TRBV7-9 . ASSPQGGEQF